This paragraph covers one T cell receptor (beta chain) sequence. Positive CCR7 selection of CD45RO-negative cells yielded the naive CD8 cells, and terminally differentiated effector memory CD45RA+ cells were excluded. The CDR3 spans 16 residues. The germline V and J ends were trimmed by 3 bases and 2 bases, with 15 bases remaining between them. CDR1 and CDR2 (germline): SGHAT, FQNNGV. The sample originates from a study of shared clonotypes between healthy human individuals. Using immunoSEQ multiplex PCR, the repertoire was profiled, and TCRdb retains in-frame clones only, with some absent. The sample lists 750,000 to 1,000,000 clones, around 92% occurring once.

The receptor was isolated from a young man in good health. This rearrangement joins TRBV11-2 to TRBJ2-3; D is possibly TRBD1 (5 bases). The sequenced sample was naive CD8+ T cells sorted from blood. Here the CDR3 reads CASSFPTGRYTDTQYF. CDR3 DNA sequence: TGTGCCAGCAGCTTCCCCACAGGCCGATACACAGATACGCAGTATTTT. Variable domain in full (rest from reference TRBV11-2 and TRBJ2-3): EAGVAQSPRYKIIEKRQSVAFWCNPISGHATLYWYQQILGQGPKLLIQFQNNGVVDDSQLPKDRFSAERLKGVDSTLKIQPAKLEDSAVYLCASSFPTGRYTDTQYFGPGTRLTVL.